This T cell receptor beta chain was sequenced for a study of shared T cell receptors in the human thymus. Germline V gene data show CDR1 as MNHEY and CDR2 as SMNVEV (reference sequence). V lost 3 bases to trimming and J lost 6 bases; unmatched junction nucleotides: 8. The CDR3 runs 16 residues. The data were produced by immunoSEQ multiplex PCR, yet TCRdb's version contains in-frame clones alone and is incomplete. The table lists about 380,000 clones, just under 95% of them singletons, with roughly 0.021% in the top ten. This sequence originates from a human donor. Material: thymocytes. The chain employs TRBV27 and TRBJ2-3, with 11 bases aligning to TRBD2. CDR3 DNA: TGTGCCAGCAGTTTCGGCCTAGCGGGAGGTTTGGATACGCAGTATTTT. Residues: CASSFGLAGGLDTQYF.